A selection of T cell receptor beta chains follows, all from one sample in a study of early T cells in non-severe SARS-CoV-2 infection. TCRdb re-analysed the 5' RACE reads in MiXCR, keeping a single row per CDR3 protein. The sample holds tens of thousands of distinct CDR3 sequences, about 7.6% seen once. Here the sequenced sample was whole blood, taken at baseline. All receptors come from an adult who was a healthcare worker with PCR-confirmed SARS-CoV-2 infection or an uninfected control (not recorded which). Both conserved end residues are part of each CDR3. Each record gives: CDR3 protein, CDR3 DNA, J gene, V gene, D gene, clone size. D genes are given only for firm matches. Only part of the rows carry a size: once, few, many, or a class if the clone is expanded.

cdr3_aa: CASSQGGSVLARETQYF
cdr3_nt: TGCGCCAGCAGCCAAGGGGGTTCGGTCCTAGCCCGGGAGACCCAGTACTTC
j_call: TRBJ2-5
v_call: TRBV4-3
d_call: -
clone_size: few

cdr3_aa: CASSPQGGQTGELFF
cdr3_nt: TGTGCCAGCAGCCCTCAAGGGGGGCAAACCGGGGAGCTGTTTTTT
j_call: TRBJ2-2
v_call: TRBV7-2
d_call: -
clone_size: many

cdr3_aa: CASSLPSNYGYTF
cdr3_nt: TGTGCCAGCTCACTCCCGTCTAACTATGGCTACACCTTC
j_call: TRBJ1-2
v_call: TRBV18
d_call: -
clone_size: many

cdr3_aa: CASRPREGSYNEQFF
cdr3_nt: TGTGCCAGCAGGCCACGGGAGGGCTCCTACAATGAGCAGTTCTTC
j_call: TRBJ2-1
v_call: TRBV12-3/TRBV12-4
d_call: TRBD2
clone_size: -

cdr3_aa: CASSQSTGELFF
cdr3_nt: TGTGCCAGCAGCCAATCCACCGGGGAGCTGTTTTTT
j_call: TRBJ2-2
v_call: TRBV27
d_call: -
clone_size: many

cdr3_aa: CASSWTTASTDTQYF
cdr3_nt: TGTGCCAGCAGCTGGACGACGGCTAGCACAGATACGCAGTATTTT
j_call: TRBJ2-3
v_call: TRBV7-6
d_call: -
clone_size: many

cdr3_aa: CASSLAAGNEKLFF
cdr3_nt: TGTGCCAGCAGCTTAGCTGCGGGTAATGAAAAACTGTTTTTT
j_call: TRBJ1-4
v_call: TRBV7-9
d_call: -
clone_size: few

cdr3_aa: CSVDGAGGQRGSSYNEQFF
cdr3_nt: TGCAGCGTTGACGGCGCGGGAGGCCAACGCGGGAGCTCCTACAATGAGCAGTTCTTC
j_call: TRBJ2-1
v_call: TRBV29-1
d_call: TRBD2
clone_size: -

cdr3_aa: CASSLDANYGYTF
cdr3_nt: TGCGCCAGCAGCTTGGATGCTAACTATGGCTACACCTTC
j_call: TRBJ1-2
v_call: TRBV5-1
d_call: -
clone_size: many

cdr3_aa: CASSPLSGSGTYEQYF
cdr3_nt: TGTGCCAGCAGCCCACTTAGCGGGAGCGGGACCTACGAGCAGTACTTC
j_call: TRBJ2-7
v_call: TRBV7-2
d_call: TRBD2
clone_size: few

cdr3_aa: CSVGGASYSTDTQYF
cdr3_nt: TGCAGCGTCGGCGGGGCATCCTATAGCACAGATACGCAGTATTTT
j_call: TRBJ2-3
v_call: TRBV29-1
d_call: -
clone_size: few

cdr3_aa: CASSYLQGPEQYF
cdr3_nt: TGTGCCAGCAGTTACCTACAGGGGCCCGAGCAGTACTTC
j_call: TRBJ2-7
v_call: TRBV6-2/TRBV6-3
d_call: TRBD1
clone_size: few

cdr3_aa: CSVLPGGGGGYTF
cdr3_nt: TGCAGCGTTCTACCGGGGGGAGGCGGCGGCTACACCTTC
j_call: TRBJ1-2
v_call: TRBV29-1
d_call: -
clone_size: many

cdr3_aa: CASSDLMNTEAFF
cdr3_nt: TGTGCCAGCAGTGACTTGATGAACACTGAAGCTTTCTTT
j_call: TRBJ1-1
v_call: TRBV6-1
d_call: -
clone_size: many

cdr3_aa: CASSLRYSVYTDTQYF
cdr3_nt: TGTGCCAGCAGCTTAAGGTATTCGGTGTACACAGATACGCAGTATTTT
j_call: TRBJ2-3
v_call: TRBV7-2
d_call: -
clone_size: -

cdr3_aa: CATSSSTGSYEQYF
cdr3_nt: TGTGCCACCAGCAGTAGCACAGGTTCCTACGAGCAGTACTTC
j_call: TRBJ2-7
v_call: TRBV15
d_call: -
clone_size: -

cdr3_aa: CSAVSHFTQETQYF
cdr3_nt: TGCAGTGCCGTGAGCCACTTCACCCAAGAGACCCAGTACTTC
j_call: TRBJ2-5
v_call: TRBV20-1
d_call: -
clone_size: many

cdr3_aa: CASSLRTGGIGEQYF
cdr3_nt: TGTGCCAGCAGCTTAAGGACGGGCGGTATAGGCGAGCAGTACTTC
j_call: TRBJ2-7
v_call: TRBV7-9
d_call: -
clone_size: -

cdr3_aa: CSLARQGGTEAFF
cdr3_nt: TGCAGCCTAGCTAGACAGGGCGGCACTGAAGCTTTCTTT
j_call: TRBJ1-1
v_call: TRBV29-1
d_call: TRBD1
clone_size: few

cdr3_aa: CASSESPAPSGNTIYF
cdr3_nt: TGCGCCAGCAGTGAGTCCCCCGCTCCCTCTGGAAACACCATATATTTT
j_call: TRBJ1-3
v_call: TRBV10-2
d_call: -
clone_size: -

cdr3_aa: CATLVRWGQGAWSYEQYF
cdr3_nt: TGTGCCACTCTTGTTCGTTGGGGACAGGGGGCTTGGTCCTACGAGCAGTACTTC
j_call: TRBJ2-7
v_call: TRBV24-1
d_call: TRBD1
clone_size: many

cdr3_aa: CASSLGGTGANVLTF
cdr3_nt: TGTGCCAGCAGCCTAGGTGGGACCGGGGCCAACGTCCTGACTTTC
j_call: TRBJ2-6
v_call: TRBV5-4
d_call: -
clone_size: few

cdr3_aa: CASSFQRLSRELFF
cdr3_nt: TGTGCCAGCAGTTTTCAAAGACTTTCGAGGGAGCTGTTTTTT
j_call: TRBJ2-2
v_call: TRBV2
d_call: -
clone_size: -

cdr3_aa: CSARDPTSTDEQYF
cdr3_nt: TGCAGTGCTAGAGACCCCACGAGTACCGACGAGCAGTACTTC
j_call: TRBJ2-7
v_call: TRBV20-1
d_call: -
clone_size: few

cdr3_aa: CSARTDNYGETQYF
cdr3_nt: TGCAGTGCTAGAACTGACAACTACGGAGAGACCCAGTACTTC
j_call: TRBJ2-5
v_call: TRBV20-1
d_call: -
clone_size: few

cdr3_aa: CASSFSELYEQYF
cdr3_nt: TGTGCCAGCAGCTTCTCAGAGCTCTACGAGCAGTACTTC
j_call: TRBJ2-7
v_call: TRBV7-2
d_call: -
clone_size: medium-sized

cdr3_aa: CASSYREIGGLNYGYTF
cdr3_nt: TGTGCCAGCAGTTACCGCGAGATAGGGGGCTTGAACTATGGCTACACCTTC
j_call: TRBJ1-2
v_call: TRBV6-5
d_call: TRBD1
clone_size: many

cdr3_aa: CASSLAASGTNEQYF
cdr3_nt: TGTGCCAGCAGTTTAGCAGCTAGCGGGACTAACGAGCAGTACTTC
j_call: TRBJ2-7
v_call: TRBV28
d_call: TRBD2
clone_size: many

cdr3_aa: CASSLEALSYEQYF
cdr3_nt: TGCGCCAGCAGCTTGGAGGCATTATCCTACGAGCAGTACTTC
j_call: TRBJ2-7
v_call: TRBV5-1
d_call: -
clone_size: -

cdr3_aa: CASSPLTGTNTDTQYF
cdr3_nt: TGCGCCAGCAGCCCGTTAACCGGGACTAACACAGATACGCAGTATTTT
j_call: TRBJ2-3
v_call: TRBV5-1
d_call: TRBD2
clone_size: few

cdr3_aa: CASSTGTGGPYEQYF
cdr3_nt: TGTGCCAGCAGTACCGGGACAGGGGGCCCCTACGAGCAGTACTTC
j_call: TRBJ2-7
v_call: TRBV12-3/TRBV12-4
d_call: TRBD1
clone_size: many

cdr3_aa: CASSLLGLEALFF
cdr3_nt: TGCGCCAGCAGCTTACTAGGACTAGAGGCCCTGTTTTTT
j_call: TRBJ2-2
v_call: TRBV5-1
d_call: TRBD2
clone_size: -

cdr3_aa: CASSRGTGSRNEQYF
cdr3_nt: TGTGCCAGCAGCAGGGGGACAGGGAGTAGGAACGAGCAGTACTTC
j_call: TRBJ2-7
v_call: TRBV7-8
d_call: TRBD1
clone_size: -

cdr3_aa: CASEENYEQYF
cdr3_nt: TGTGCCAGCGAGGAGAACTACGAGCAGTACTTC
j_call: TRBJ2-7
v_call: TRBV7-9
d_call: -
clone_size: many

cdr3_aa: CASSLGGYEQYF
cdr3_nt: TGTGCCAGCAGCCTTGGGGGCTACGAGCAGTACTTC
j_call: TRBJ2-7
v_call: TRBV5-4
d_call: -
clone_size: many

cdr3_aa: CASSFGRTDTQYF
cdr3_nt: TGTGCCAGCAGCTTCGGCAGAACAGATACGCAGTATTTT
j_call: TRBJ2-3
v_call: TRBV7-9
d_call: -
clone_size: many

cdr3_aa: CASSPFAAVKDTQYF
cdr3_nt: TGTGCCAGCAGCCCGTTCGCGGCGGTGAAAGATACGCAGTATTTT
j_call: TRBJ2-3
v_call: TRBV7-9
d_call: -
clone_size: few

cdr3_aa: CASSLFSGPVLGTAKGGYTF
cdr3_nt: TGTGCCAGCAGTTTATTCTCAGGACCTGTCTTGGGGACGGCGAAGGGAGGCTACACCTTC
j_call: TRBJ1-2
v_call: TRBV28
d_call: -
clone_size: many

cdr3_aa: CASSPGRPTDTQYF
cdr3_nt: TGTGCCAGCAGCCCCGGCCGCCCCACAGATACGCAGTATTTT
j_call: TRBJ2-3
v_call: TRBV28
d_call: -
clone_size: -

cdr3_aa: CASMTGQGYYEQYF
cdr3_nt: TGTGCCAGCATGACCGGACAGGGGTACTACGAGCAGTACTTC
j_call: TRBJ2-7
v_call: TRBV6-6
d_call: TRBD1
clone_size: few

cdr3_aa: CASRLGTSVTGELFF
cdr3_nt: TGTGCCAGCCGATTGGGGACTAGCGTGACCGGGGAGCTGTTTTTT
j_call: TRBJ2-2
v_call: TRBV12-3/TRBV12-4
d_call: TRBD2
clone_size: -

cdr3_aa: CASSERQAESYEQYF
cdr3_nt: TGTGCCAGCAGTGAAAGACAGGCCGAATCCTACGAGCAGTACTTC
j_call: TRBJ2-7
v_call: TRBV25-1
d_call: -
clone_size: -

cdr3_aa: CAIRPGRQGTEAFF
cdr3_nt: TGTGCCATAAGGCCGGGGAGACAAGGCACTGAAGCTTTCTTT
j_call: TRBJ1-1
v_call: TRBV10-3
d_call: -
clone_size: many

cdr3_aa: CASSSRGANQPQHF
cdr3_nt: TGTGCCAGCAGCTCTCGGGGTGCAAATCAGCCCCAGCATTTT
j_call: TRBJ1-5
v_call: TRBV7-9
d_call: -
clone_size: few

cdr3_aa: CASSQDWGQGGYGYTF
cdr3_nt: TGCGCCAGCAGCCAAGATTGGGGACAGGGGGGCTATGGCTACACCTTC
j_call: TRBJ1-2
v_call: TRBV4-3
d_call: TRBD1
clone_size: -

cdr3_aa: CASSPEGVMNTEAFF
cdr3_nt: TGTGCCAGCAGCCCTGAGGGGGTAATGAACACTGAAGCTTTCTTT
j_call: TRBJ1-1
v_call: TRBV7-9
d_call: -
clone_size: few

cdr3_aa: CASSEGPKETQYF
cdr3_nt: TGTGCCAGCAGTGAAGGCCCCAAAGAGACCCAGTACTTC
j_call: TRBJ2-5
v_call: TRBV2
d_call: -
clone_size: few

cdr3_aa: CASSPSGASSYNEQFF
cdr3_nt: TGTGCCAGCAGCCCCAGCGGGGCCAGCTCCTACAATGAGCAGTTCTTC
j_call: TRBJ2-1
v_call: TRBV11-3
d_call: TRBD2
clone_size: many

cdr3_aa: CASSFYRGPGYGYTF
cdr3_nt: TGTGCCAGCAGCTTCTACAGGGGGCCAGGCTATGGCTACACCTTC
j_call: TRBJ1-2
v_call: TRBV7-2
d_call: TRBD1
clone_size: few